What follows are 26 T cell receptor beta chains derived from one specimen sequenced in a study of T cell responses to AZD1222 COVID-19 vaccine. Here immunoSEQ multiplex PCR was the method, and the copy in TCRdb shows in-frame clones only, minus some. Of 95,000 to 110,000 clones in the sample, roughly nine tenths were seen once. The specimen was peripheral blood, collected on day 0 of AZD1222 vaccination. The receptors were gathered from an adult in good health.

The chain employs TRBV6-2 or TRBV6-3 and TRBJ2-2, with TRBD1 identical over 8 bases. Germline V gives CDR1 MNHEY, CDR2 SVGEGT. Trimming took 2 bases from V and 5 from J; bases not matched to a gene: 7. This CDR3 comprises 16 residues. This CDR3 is CASSYATGDLTGELFF. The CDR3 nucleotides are TGTGCCAGCAGTTACGCGACAGGGGATTTAACCGGGGAGCTGTTTTTT.

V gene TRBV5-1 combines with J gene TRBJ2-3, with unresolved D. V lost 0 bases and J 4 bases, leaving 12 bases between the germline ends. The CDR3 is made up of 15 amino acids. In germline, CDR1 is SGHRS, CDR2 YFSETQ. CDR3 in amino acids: CASSLGHSQADTQYF. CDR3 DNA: TGCGCCAGCAGCTTGGGGCACTCCCAAGCAGATACGCAGTATTTT.

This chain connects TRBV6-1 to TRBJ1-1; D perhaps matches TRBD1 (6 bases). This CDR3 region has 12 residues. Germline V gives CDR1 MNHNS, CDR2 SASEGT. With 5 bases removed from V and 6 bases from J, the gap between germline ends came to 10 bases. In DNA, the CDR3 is TGTGCCAGCAGTAGTCGGACAGCTGAAGCTTTCTTT. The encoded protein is CASSSRTAEAFF.

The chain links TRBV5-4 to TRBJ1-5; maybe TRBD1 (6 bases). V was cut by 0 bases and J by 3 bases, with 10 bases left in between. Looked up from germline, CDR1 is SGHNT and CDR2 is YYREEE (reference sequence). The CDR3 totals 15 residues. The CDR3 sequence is CASSLAGALNQPQHF. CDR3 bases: TGTGCCAGCAGCTTGGCAGGGGCCCTCAATCAGCCCCAGCATTTT.

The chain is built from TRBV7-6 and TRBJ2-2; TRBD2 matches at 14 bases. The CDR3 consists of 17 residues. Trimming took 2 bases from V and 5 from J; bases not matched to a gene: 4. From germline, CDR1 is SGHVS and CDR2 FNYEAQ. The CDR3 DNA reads TGTGCCAGCAGCTTAAAGGGACTAGCGGGAGATACCGGGGAGCTGTTTTTT. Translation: CASSLKGLAGDTGELFF.

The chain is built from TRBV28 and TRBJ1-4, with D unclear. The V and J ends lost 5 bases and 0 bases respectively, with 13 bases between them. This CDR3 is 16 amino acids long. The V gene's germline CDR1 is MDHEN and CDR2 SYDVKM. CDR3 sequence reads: CASSPPGPSTNEKLFF. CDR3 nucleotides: TGTGCCAGCAGTCCGCCCGGACCGTCAACTAATGAAAAACTGTTTTTT.

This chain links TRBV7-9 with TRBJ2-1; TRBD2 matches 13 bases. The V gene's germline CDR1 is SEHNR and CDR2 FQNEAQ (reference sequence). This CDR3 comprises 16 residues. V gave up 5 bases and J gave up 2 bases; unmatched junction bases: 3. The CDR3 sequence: CASSKLAGGPYNEQFF. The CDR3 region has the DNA TGTGCCAGCAGCAAACTAGCGGGGGGGCCCTACAATGAGCAGTTCTTC.

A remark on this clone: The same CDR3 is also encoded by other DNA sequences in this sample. This CDR3 reads CASSPPAGTYGYTF. DNA for the CDR3: TGTGCCAGCTCACCACCGGCGGGGACTTATGGCTACACCTTC. The genes are TRBV18 and TRBJ1-2; D is possibly TRBD1 (5 bases). Trimming took 0 bases from V and 5 from J, leaving 10 bases between them. The CDR3 has 14 residues. The germline CDR1 and CDR2 sequences are KGHSH and LQKENI. The whole variable domain, filled in from reference TRBV18 and TRBJ1-2, reads NAGVMQNPRHLVRRRGQEARLRCSPMKGHSHVYWYRQLPEEGLKFMVYLQKENIIDESGMPKERFSAEFPKEGPSILRIQQVVRGDSAAYFCASSPPAGTYGYTFGSGTRLTVV.

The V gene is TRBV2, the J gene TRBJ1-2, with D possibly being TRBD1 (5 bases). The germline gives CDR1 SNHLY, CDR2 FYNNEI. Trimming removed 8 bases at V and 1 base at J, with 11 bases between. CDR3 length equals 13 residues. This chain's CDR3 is CASRVGVNYGYTF. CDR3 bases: TGTGCCAGCCGCGTGGGGGTTAACTATGGCTACACCTTC.

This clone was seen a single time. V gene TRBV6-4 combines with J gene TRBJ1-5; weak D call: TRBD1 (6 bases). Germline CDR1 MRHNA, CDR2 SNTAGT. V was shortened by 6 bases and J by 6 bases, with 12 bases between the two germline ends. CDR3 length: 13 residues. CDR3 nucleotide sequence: TGTGCCAGCAGGGAGGGGGTAAGTCAGCCCCAGCATTTT. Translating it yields CASREGVSQPQHF.

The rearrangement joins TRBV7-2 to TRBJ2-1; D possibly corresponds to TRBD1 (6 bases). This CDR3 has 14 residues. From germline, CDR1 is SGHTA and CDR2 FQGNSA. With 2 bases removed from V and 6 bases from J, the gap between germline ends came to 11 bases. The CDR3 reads CASSLSQGSNEQFF. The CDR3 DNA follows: TGTGCCAGCAGCTTATCCCAGGGGTCCAATGAGCAGTTCTTC.

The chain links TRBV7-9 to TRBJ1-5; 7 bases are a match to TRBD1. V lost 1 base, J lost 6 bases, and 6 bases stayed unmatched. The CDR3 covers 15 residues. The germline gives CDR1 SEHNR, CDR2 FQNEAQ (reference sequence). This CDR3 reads CASSLGDSFFQPQHF. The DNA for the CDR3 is TGTGCCAGCAGCTTAGGGGACAGCTTCTTTCAGCCCCAGCATTTT.

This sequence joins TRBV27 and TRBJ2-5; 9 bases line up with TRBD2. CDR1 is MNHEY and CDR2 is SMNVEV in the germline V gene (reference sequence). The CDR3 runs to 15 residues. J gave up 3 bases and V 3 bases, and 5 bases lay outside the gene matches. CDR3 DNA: TGTGCCAGCAGTTTTGGTCTAGCGGGGAAAGAGACCCAGTACTTC. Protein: CASSFGLAGKETQYF.

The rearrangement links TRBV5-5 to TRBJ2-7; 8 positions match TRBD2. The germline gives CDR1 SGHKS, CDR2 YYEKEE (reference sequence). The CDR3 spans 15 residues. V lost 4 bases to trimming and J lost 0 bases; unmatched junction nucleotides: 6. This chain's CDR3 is CASSARLAGSYEQYF. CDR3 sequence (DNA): TGTGCCAGCAGCGCCCGGCTAGCGGGCTCCTACGAGCAGTACTTC.

CDR3 sequence: CASSPGGSEKLFF. Written as DNA, the CDR3 is TGTGCCAGCTCACCAGGGGGGAGTGAAAAACTGTTTTTT. The genes are TRBV18 and TRBJ1-4; tentatively, D is TRBD1 (5 bases). Germline assignment: CDR1 KGHSH and CDR2 LQKENI. Trimming took 2 bases from V and 7 from J, leaving 8 bases between them. The CDR3 sequence is 13 residues long. Looking up the rest from reference TRBV18 and TRBJ1-4 gives the full variable domain: NAGVMQNPRHLVRRRGQEARLRCSPMKGHSHVYWYRQLPEEGLKFMVYLQKENIIDESGMPKERFSAEFPKEGPSILRIQQVVRGDSAAYFCASSPGGSEKLFFGSGTQLSVL.

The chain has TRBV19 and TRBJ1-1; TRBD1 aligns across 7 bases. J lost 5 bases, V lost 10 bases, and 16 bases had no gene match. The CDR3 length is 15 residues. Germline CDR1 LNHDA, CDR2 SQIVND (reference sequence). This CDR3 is CATEIQGEGRTEAFF. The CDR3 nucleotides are TGTGCCACCGAAATCCAGGGGGAAGGACGTACTGAAGCTTTCTTT.

CDR3 amino acids: CASSLGVGESQPQHF. The CDR3 nucleotides read TGTGCCAGCAGCTTGGGAGTAGGGGAGAGTCAGCCCCAGCATTTT. The chain combines TRBV5-4 with TRBJ1-5; possible D gene TRBD1, 5 bases. This CDR3 spans 15 amino acids. Germline V gene sequence: CDR1 SGHNT, CDR2 YYREEE (reference sequence). The V end was cut by 0 bases, the J end by 6 bases, with 13 bases between.

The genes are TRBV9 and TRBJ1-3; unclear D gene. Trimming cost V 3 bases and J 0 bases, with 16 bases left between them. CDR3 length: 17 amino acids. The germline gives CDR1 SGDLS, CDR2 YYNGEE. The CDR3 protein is CASSERIPGSSGNTIYF. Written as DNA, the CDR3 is TGTGCCAGCAGCGAAAGAATCCCGGGCTCCTCTGGAAACACCATATATTTT.

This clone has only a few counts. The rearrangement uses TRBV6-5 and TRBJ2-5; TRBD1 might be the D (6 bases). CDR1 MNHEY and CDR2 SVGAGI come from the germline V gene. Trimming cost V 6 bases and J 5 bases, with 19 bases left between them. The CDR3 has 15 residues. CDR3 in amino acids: CASSPGQPTGETQYF. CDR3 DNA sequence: TGTGCCAGCAGCCCAGGACAGCCGACCGGGGAGACCCAGTACTTC.

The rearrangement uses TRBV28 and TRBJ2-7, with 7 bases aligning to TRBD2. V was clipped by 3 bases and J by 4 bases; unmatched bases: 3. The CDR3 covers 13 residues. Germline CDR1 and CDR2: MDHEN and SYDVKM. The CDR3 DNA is TGTGCCAGCAGTTTTAGCGGGCCATACGAGCAGTACTTC. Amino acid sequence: CASSFSGPYEQYF.

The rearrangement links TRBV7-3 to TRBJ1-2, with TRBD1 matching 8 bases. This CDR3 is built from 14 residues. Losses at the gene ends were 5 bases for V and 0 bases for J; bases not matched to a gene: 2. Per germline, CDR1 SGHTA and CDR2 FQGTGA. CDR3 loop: CASSPGGSNYGYTF. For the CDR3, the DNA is TGTGCCAGCAGCCCAGGGGGCTCTAACTATGGCTACACCTTC.

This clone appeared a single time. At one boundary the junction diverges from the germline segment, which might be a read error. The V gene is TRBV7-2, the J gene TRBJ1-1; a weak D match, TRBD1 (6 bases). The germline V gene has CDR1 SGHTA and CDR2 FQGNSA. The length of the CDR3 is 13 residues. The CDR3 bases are TGTGCCAGCAGCGTATCCAGGGGACCCGAAGGTTTCTTT. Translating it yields CASSVSRGPEGFF.

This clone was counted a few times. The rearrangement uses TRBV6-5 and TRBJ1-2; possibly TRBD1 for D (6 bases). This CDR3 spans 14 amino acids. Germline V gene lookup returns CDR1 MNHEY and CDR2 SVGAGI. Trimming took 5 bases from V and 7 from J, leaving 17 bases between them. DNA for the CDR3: TGTGCCAGCAGTAACCGAGGGACGGACAGTGGCTACACCTTC. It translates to CASSNRGTDSGYTF.

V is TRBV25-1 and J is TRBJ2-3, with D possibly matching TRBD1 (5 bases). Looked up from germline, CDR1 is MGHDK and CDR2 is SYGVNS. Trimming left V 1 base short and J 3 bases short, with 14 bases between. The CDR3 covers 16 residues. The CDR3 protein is CASSEFGAGLTDTQYF. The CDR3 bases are TGTGCCAGCAGTGAATTTGGGGCAGGGTTGACAGATACGCAGTATTTT.

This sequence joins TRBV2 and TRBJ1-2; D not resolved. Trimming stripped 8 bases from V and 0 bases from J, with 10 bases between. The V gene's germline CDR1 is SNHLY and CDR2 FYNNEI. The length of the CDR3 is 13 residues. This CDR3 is CASVEVANYGYTF. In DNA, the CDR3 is TGTGCCAGCGTGGAGGTAGCTAACTATGGCTACACCTTC.

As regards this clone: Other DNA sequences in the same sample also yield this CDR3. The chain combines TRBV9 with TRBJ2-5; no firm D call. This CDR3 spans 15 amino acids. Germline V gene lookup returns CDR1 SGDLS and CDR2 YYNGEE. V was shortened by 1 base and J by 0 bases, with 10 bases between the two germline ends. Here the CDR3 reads CASSVMGGDQETQYF. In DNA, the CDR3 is TGTGCCAGCAGCGTAATGGGTGGGGACCAAGAGACCCAGTACTTC.